Each of the 17 T cell receptor beta chains below was sequenced from the same sample in a study of vaccination and CD4 T cells after COVID-19. Their recognized antigens are unknown. Treatment indicated: roughly 10-day PBMC culture with coronavirus spike peptide pools or control peptides (ViraFEST assay). The unexposed donor provided CD4+ T cells, which were taken before the COVID-19 pandemic (2011-2018). With the Oncomine TCR Beta short-read assay, DNA from cultured CD4+ T cells was sequenced. The genomic DNA was obtained from cultured CD4+ T cells by extraction with the QIAamp micro DNA kit. TCRdb re-called the PCR reads with MiXCR, one entry per CDR3 protein. Altogether some 8,000 distinct CDR3 sequences are present, 25% to 35% being singletons, with the ten largest covering roughly an eighth. The sample was CD4+ T cells from blood, cultured in vitro. The receptors were gathered from a human donor in good health.

V usage is TRBV5-1 and J usage is TRBJ2-5, with D maybe TRBD2 (6 bases). The CDR3 runs to 14 residues. V lost 0 bases and J 2 bases, leaving 8 bases between the germline ends. Germline V CDR1 and CDR2: SGHRS, YFSETQ. DNA of the CDR3: TGCGCCAGCAGCTTGGGTGGGGGGCAAGAGACCCAGTACTTC. Its translation: CASSLGGGQETQYF.

In DNA, the CDR3 is TGTGCCAGCAGACCACAGGGGTACAATCAGCCCCAGCATTTT. It translates to CASRPQGYNQPQHF. The chain employs TRBV6-2 or TRBV6-3 and TRBJ1-5; TRBD1 aligns across 7 bases. The J segment lost 3 bases and the V segment lost 6 bases, leaving 5 bases of the junction unmatched. CDR1 and CDR2 from the germline V gene are MNHEY and SVGEGT. The CDR3 runs 14 residues.

This rearrangement joins TRBV19 to TRBJ2-7; D is unclear. The CDR3 is 14 residues long. Germline assignment: CDR1 LNHDA and CDR2 SQIVND (reference sequence). V gave up 4 bases and J gave up 0 bases, with 10 bases separating them. CDR3 amino acids: CASSKDPSSYEQYF. CDR3 bases: TGTGCCAGTAGTAAGGACCCGAGCTCCTACGAGCAGTACTTC.

This clonotype was observed a few times. The chain recombines TRBV28 with TRBJ1-1; possibly TRBD1 for D (5 bases). The CDR3 is 11 residues long. V was cut by 9 bases and J by 11 bases, with 16 bases left in between. CDR1 and CDR2 from the germline V gene are MDHEN and SYDVKM. CDR3 bases: TGTGCCAGTTTTGGGGGAGTCGTGGCTTTCTTT. This sequence encodes CASFGGVVAFF.

The V and J genes are TRBV19 and TRBJ2-2; 7 bases match TRBD2. The CDR3 has 14 residues. CDR1 is LNHDA and CDR2 is SQIVND in the germline V gene (reference sequence). The V segment lost 8 bases and the J segment 7 bases; nucleotides outside the gene matches: 10. CDR3 DNA: TGTGCCAGTTCCACGACTAGCCGGATCGGGGAGCTGTTTTTT. Amino acids: CASSTTSRIGELFF.

This clonotype is judged medium-sized. The chain carries TRBV20-1 and TRBJ1-6; 9 nucleotides line up with TRBD1. CDR3 length: 16 residues. The germline CDR1 and CDR2 sequences are DFQATT and SNEGSKA (reference sequence). With V trimmed by 0 bases and J by 5 bases, 5 bases remained unmatched. The CDR3 coding sequence is TGCAGTGCTAGAGATAAGGGACAGGGTAATAATTCACCCCTCCACTTT. This encodes CSARDKGQGNNSPLHF.

This clonotype has more than one count but fewer than ten. CDR3 nucleotides: TGTGCCAGCAGCTTAGCGCGGCCGGGAAACACTGAAGCTTTCTTT. Translated, it gives CASSLARPGNTEAFF. The chain has TRBV7-9 and TRBJ1-1; D gene ambiguous. CDR3 length: 15 amino acids. The V gene lost 0 bases and the J gene lost 2 bases, with 10 bases spanning the gap. CDR1 is SEHNR, CDR2 FQNEAQ, per germline (reference sequence).

This clonotype was observed a few times. The V call is TRBV6-2 or TRBV6-3, the J call TRBJ2-3; D might be TRBD2 (5 bases). Germline V CDR1 and CDR2: MNHEY, SVGEGT. This CDR3 has 11 amino acids. Trimming cost V 2 bases and J 14 bases, with 11 bases left between them. The CDR3 protein is CASSYGLPLYF. In nucleotides, the CDR3 is TGTGCCAGCAGTTACGGACTCCCTTTGTATTTT.

V usage is TRBV29-1 and J usage is TRBJ1-2; possibly TRBD1 for D (6 bases). Per the germline V gene, CDR1 is SQVTM and CDR2 is ANQGSEA. V lost 4 bases, J lost 5 bases, and 17 bases lay in between. The CDR3 runs to 14 residues. The DNA of the CDR3 is TGCAGCGTTGGAGCCGGTCAGGGGTTGTATGGCTACACCTTC. Translation gives CSVGAGQGLYGYTF.

J is TRBJ2-1 and V is TRBV7-6; 11 positions agree with TRBD2. The V gene's germline CDR1 is SGHVS and CDR2 FNYEAQ. J gave up 9 bases and V 0 bases, and 7 bases lay outside the gene matches. This CDR3 is 16 amino acids long. The CDR3 protein is CASSLAAVAGGGEQFF. For the CDR3, the DNA is TGTGCCAGCAGCTTAGCGGCGGTAGCGGGAGGGGGTGAGCAGTTCTTC.

The chain joins TRBV19 to TRBJ1-1; 7 bases fit TRBD1. In germline, CDR1 is LNHDA, CDR2 SQIVND (reference sequence). This CDR3 is 14 amino acids long. Germline trimming cut 4 bases from V and 0 bases from J; bases unmatched to any gene: 2. CDR3: CASSTTGLNTEAFF. DNA of the CDR3: TGTGCCAGTAGTACGACAGGGTTGAACACTGAAGCTTTCTTT.

This sequence joins TRBV6-1 and TRBJ2-7, with 8 bases matching TRBD1. CDR1 MNHNS and CDR2 SASEGT come from the germline V gene. V was clipped by 6 bases and J by 0 bases; unmatched bases: 7. The CDR3 has 15 amino acids. This CDR3 is CASSLETGASYEQYF. The CDR3 DNA reads as TGTGCCAGCAGCCTTGAGACAGGGGCCTCCTACGAGCAGTACTTC.

This chain's CDR3 is CSARSPSGAYNEQFF. Written as DNA, the CDR3 is TGCAGTGCTAGATCGCCTAGCGGAGCCTACAATGAGCAGTTCTTC. The V and J genes are TRBV20-1 and TRBJ2-1; the match to TRBD2 covers 7 bases. Germline CDR1 and CDR2: DFQATT and SNEGSKA (reference sequence). The V segment lost 2 bases and the J segment 2 bases; nucleotides outside the gene matches: 6. There are 15 residues in the CDR3.

The chain joins TRBV28 to TRBJ2-5; D gene unclear. Germline assignment: CDR1 MDHEN and CDR2 SYDVKM. CDR3 size: 12 residues. V lost 6 bases and J lost 2, with 7 bases in between. The CDR3 DNA is TGTGCCAGCAGGAGAGGTCAAGAGACCCAGTACTTC. Its protein is CASRRGQETQYF.

This clonotype came up a few times. This chain connects TRBV25-1 to TRBJ1-2; a weak D match, TRBD1 (5 bases). CDR3 length equals 15 residues. The V end lost 4 bases, the J end lost 3 bases, and 15 bases lay between the germline ends. In germline, CDR1 is MGHDK, CDR2 SYGVNS. CDR3 DNA sequence: TGTGCCAGCAGTGCACTTGGTCAGGGTGACTATGGCTACACCTTC. As protein: CASSALGQGDYGYTF.

Here the CDR3 reads CSARRKNTEAFF. Written as DNA, the CDR3 is TGCAGTGCCCGAAGGAAGAACACTGAAGCTTTCTTT. V usage is TRBV20-1 and J usage is TRBJ1-1; D is undetermined. This CDR3 has 12 amino acids. Germline lookup yields CDR1 DFQATT and CDR2 SNEGSKA (reference sequence). Trimming stripped 6 bases from V and 1 base from J, with 9 bases between.

V gene TRBV2 combines with J gene TRBJ1-6; D not resolved. V gave up 1 base and J gave up 10 bases, with 5 bases separating them. Germline lookup yields CDR1 SNHLY and CDR2 FYNNEI. CDR3 length: 12 residues. The CDR3 DNA is TGTGCCAGCAGTGAAGGCCCCTCACCCCTCCACTTT. It encodes CASSEGPSPLHF.